The rows below give T cell receptor beta chains drawn from one sample of a study of radiotherapy plus CTLA-4 blockade in lung cancer. TCRdb's copy holds only in-frame clones and misses some; the assay was immunoSEQ multiplex PCR. The sample contains around 100,000 clones, over 65% of which appear only once. The specimen comprised peripheral blood, sampled from a patient treated with radiotherapy plus ipilimumab. All receptors come from a human donor with non-small cell lung cancer that progressed on radiotherapy plus ipilimumab. Some clones in this sample may be carry-over from other donors' samples. Both conserved end residues are part of each CDR3. D genes are given only for firm matches. Where a row states a size, it is once, few, many or the class of an expanded clone; other rows omit it.

j_call: TRBJ1-2
d_call: TRBD1
clone_size: NA
v_call: TRBV6-6
cdr3_aa: CASSYGTDYGYTF
cdr3_nt: TGTGCCAGCAGTTACGGGACAGACTATGGCTACACCTTC

j_call: TRBJ1-2
d_call: NA
clone_size: NA
v_call: TRBV7-2
cdr3_aa: CASSLARVVYGYTF
cdr3_nt: TGTGCCAGCAGCTTGGCTAGGGTTGTCTATGGCTACACCTTC

j_call: TRBJ1-1
d_call: NA
clone_size: NA
v_call: TRBV4-3
cdr3_aa: CASSQEDLADTEAFF
cdr3_nt: TGCGCCAGCAGCCAAGAGGATTTGGCGGACACTGAAGCTTTCTTT

j_call: TRBJ2-7
d_call: NA
clone_size: NA
v_call: TRBV4-2
cdr3_aa: CASSQLGRGGYEQYF
cdr3_nt: TGTGCCAGCAGCCAACTAGGTCGTGGCGGGTACGAGCAGTACTTC

j_call: TRBJ1-2
d_call: TRBD1
clone_size: NA
v_call: TRBV5-4
cdr3_aa: CASSPGTANYGYTF
cdr3_nt: TGTGCCAGCAGCCCCGGGACAGCTAACTATGGCTACACCTTC

j_call: TRBJ2-2
d_call: TRBD2
clone_size: NA
v_call: TRBV4-1
cdr3_aa: CASSLNSPLAGGHGELFF
cdr3_nt: TGCGCCAGCAGCCTCAATTCCCCACTAGCGGGGGGCCACGGGGAGCTGTTTTTT

j_call: TRBJ2-5
d_call: NA
clone_size: few
v_call: TRBV4-2
cdr3_aa: CASSGQGELGIETQYF
cdr3_nt: TGTGCCAGCAGCGGACAAGGGGAACTAGGGATTGAGACCCAGTACTTC

j_call: TRBJ2-7
d_call: NA
clone_size: NA
v_call: TRBV9
cdr3_aa: CASSVGVLQDYEQYF
cdr3_nt: TGTGCCAGCAGCGTAGGTGTACTACAGGACTACGAGCAGTACTTC

j_call: TRBJ2-5
d_call: NA
clone_size: NA
v_call: TRBV4-3
cdr3_aa: CASSQSGTQHETQYF
cdr3_nt: TGCGCCAGCAGCCAGTCCGGGACCCAGCACGAGACCCAGTACTTC

j_call: TRBJ2-5
d_call: NA
clone_size: NA
v_call: TRBV11-2
cdr3_aa: CASSLFGQGQETQYF
cdr3_nt: TGTGCCAGCAGCTTATTTGGTCAGGGCCAAGAGACCCAGTACTTC

j_call: TRBJ2-3
d_call: NA
clone_size: once
v_call: TRBV18
cdr3_aa: CASSPLSATAADTQYF
cdr3_nt: TGTGCCAGCTCACCACTCTCGGCGACCGCCGCAGATACGCAGTATTTT

j_call: TRBJ1-2
d_call: TRBD1
clone_size: NA
v_call: TRBV2
cdr3_aa: CASSSTPRTGSGGYTF
cdr3_nt: TGTGCCAGCAGTTCCACTCCCCGGACAGGGTCGGGTGGCTACACCTTC

j_call: TRBJ2-7
d_call: NA
clone_size: NA
v_call: TRBV5-1
cdr3_aa: CASSPRATSYEQYF
cdr3_nt: TGCGCCAGCAGCCCCCGTGCGACCTCCTACGAGCAGTACTTC